This T cell receptor (beta chain) was retrieved from a study of blood T cells in healthy people across ages. Germline V gene data show CDR1 as SGHDN and CDR2 as FVKESK. The CDR3 has 14 residues. Together with a sample-barcoded 5' primer, a J-beta primer mix was included in a second PCR lasting about 6 to 11 cycles. TCRdb independently ran MiXCR on the 5' RACE reads; one entry per CDR3 protein. The sample lists roughly 900,000 distinct CDR3 sequences; around 49% were seen once. The genes are TRBV14 and TRBJ2-4, with 10 bases fitting TRBD2. The J call is doubtful: the DNA matches TRBJ2-5 better. Source material: blood. The clonotype was recovered from a man aged 25 to 45 in good health. This chain's CDR3 is CASSQALAGETQYF. CDR3 DNA sequence: TGTGCCAGCAGCCAAGCACTAGCGGGGGAGACCCAGTACTTC.